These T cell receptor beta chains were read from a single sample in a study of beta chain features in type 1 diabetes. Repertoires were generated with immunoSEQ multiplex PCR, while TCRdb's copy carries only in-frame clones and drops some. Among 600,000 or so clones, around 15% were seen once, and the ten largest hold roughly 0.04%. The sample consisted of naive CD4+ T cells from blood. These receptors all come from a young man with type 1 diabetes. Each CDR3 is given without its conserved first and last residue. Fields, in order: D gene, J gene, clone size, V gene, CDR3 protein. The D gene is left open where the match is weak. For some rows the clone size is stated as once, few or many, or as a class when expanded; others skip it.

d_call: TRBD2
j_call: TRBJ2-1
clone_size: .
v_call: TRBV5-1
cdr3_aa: ASGGTSGYNEQF

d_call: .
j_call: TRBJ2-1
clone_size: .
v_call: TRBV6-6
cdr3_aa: AVGGYNEQF

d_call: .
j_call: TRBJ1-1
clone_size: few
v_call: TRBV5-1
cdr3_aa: ASSLGQGYTEAF

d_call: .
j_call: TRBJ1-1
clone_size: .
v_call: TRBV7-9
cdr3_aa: ASSSQGYTEAF

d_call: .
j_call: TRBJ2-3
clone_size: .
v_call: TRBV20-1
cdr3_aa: SAPDRTQY

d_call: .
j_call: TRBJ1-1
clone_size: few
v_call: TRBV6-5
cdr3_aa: ASSFGQMNTEAF

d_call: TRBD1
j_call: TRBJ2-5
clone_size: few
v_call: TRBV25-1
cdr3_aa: ASSDGQGPTQY

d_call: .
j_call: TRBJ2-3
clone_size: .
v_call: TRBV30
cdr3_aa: AWTVRRATDTQY

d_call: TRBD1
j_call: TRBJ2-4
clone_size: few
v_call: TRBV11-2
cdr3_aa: ASSPQTGQGNIQY

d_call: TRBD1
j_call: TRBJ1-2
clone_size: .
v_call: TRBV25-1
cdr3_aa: ASSEWGDRDYGYT

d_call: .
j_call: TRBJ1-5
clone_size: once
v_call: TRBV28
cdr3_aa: ASRPDRILQPQH

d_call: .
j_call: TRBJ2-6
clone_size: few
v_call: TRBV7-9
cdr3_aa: ASQGRAISGANVLT

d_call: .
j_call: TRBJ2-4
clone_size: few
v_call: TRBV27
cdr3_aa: ASSLRQTALGKNIQY

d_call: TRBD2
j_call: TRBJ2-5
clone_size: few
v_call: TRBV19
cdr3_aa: ASSITLAGETQY

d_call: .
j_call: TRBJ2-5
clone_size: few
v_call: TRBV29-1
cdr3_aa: SAEGGPETQY

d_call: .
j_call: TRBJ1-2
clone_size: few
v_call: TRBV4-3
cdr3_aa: ASSQAERLGRYGYT

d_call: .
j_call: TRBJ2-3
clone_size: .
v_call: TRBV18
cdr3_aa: ASSPPASVTQY

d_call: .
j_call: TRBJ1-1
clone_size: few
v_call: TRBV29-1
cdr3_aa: SVTTGNTEAF

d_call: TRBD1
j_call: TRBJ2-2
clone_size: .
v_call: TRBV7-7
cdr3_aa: ASSAPGTENTGELF

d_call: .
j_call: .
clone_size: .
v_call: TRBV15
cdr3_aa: ATSRGYGAHHSTYEQY

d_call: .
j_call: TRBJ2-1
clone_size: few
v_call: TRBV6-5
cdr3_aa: ASTAGNEQF

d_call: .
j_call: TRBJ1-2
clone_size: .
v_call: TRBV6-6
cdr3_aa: ASSSATQGDYGYT

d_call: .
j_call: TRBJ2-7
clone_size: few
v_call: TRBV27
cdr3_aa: ASGQTYEQY

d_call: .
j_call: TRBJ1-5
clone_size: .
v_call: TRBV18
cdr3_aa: ASSPRNRGNQPQH

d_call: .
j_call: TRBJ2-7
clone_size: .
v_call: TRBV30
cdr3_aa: AWRPTAGEQY

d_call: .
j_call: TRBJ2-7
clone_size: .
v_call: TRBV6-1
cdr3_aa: ASSEQSTGEY

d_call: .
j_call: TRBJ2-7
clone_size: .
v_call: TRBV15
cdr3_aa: ATSRDPSDEQY

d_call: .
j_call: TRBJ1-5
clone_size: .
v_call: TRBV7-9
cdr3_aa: ASSSPPQPQH

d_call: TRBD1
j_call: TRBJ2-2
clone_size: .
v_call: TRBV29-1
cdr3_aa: SVVTQGVNTGELF

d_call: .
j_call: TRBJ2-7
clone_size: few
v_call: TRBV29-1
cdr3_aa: SVRGDASYEQY

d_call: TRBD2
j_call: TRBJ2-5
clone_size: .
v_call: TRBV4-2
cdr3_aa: ASSQGDRRAGEETQY

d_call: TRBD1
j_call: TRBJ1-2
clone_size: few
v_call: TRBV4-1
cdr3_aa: ATQPGSQRGHYGYT

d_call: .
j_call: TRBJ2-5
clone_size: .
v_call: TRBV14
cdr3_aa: ASSQTGNQETQY

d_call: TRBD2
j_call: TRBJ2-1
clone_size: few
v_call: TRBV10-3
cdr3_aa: AIKPGLAGNEQF

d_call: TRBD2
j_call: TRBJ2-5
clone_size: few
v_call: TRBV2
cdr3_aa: ASRTDRFGGAQY

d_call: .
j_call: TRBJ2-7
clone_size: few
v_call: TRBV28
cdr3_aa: ASSLGQDYEQY

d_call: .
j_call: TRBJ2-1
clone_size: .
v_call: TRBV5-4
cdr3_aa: ASSGPFTNEQF

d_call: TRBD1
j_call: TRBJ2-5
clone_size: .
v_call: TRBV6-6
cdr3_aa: ASTADREQTQY

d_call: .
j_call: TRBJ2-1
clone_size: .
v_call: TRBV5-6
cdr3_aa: ASSLAVGSYNEQF

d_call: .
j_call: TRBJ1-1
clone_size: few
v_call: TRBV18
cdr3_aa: ASSPTANTEAF

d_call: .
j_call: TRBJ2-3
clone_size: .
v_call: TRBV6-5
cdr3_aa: ASSYSREPADTQY

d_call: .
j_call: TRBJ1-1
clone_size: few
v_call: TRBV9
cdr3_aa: ASSVRDEGTEAF

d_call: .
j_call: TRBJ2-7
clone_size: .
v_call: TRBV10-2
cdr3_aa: ASPGVGEQY

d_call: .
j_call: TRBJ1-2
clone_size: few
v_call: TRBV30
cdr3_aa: AWGERPVARYGYT

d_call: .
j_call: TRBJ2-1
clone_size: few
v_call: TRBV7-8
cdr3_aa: ASSLNRVDSYNEQF

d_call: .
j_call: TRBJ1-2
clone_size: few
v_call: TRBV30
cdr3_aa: AGYRQAGYGYT

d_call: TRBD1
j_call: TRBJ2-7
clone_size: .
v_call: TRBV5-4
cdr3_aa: ASSLDRGLTEQY

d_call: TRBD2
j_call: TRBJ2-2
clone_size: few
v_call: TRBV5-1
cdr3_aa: ASSLGLAGVPGELF